This T cell receptor beta chain was identified during a study of T-cell memory formation after mild COVID-19. Many counts were recorded for this clonotype. The CDR3 consists of 18 residues. The V and J ends lost 3 bases and 1 base, in that order; junction bases with no gene match: 12. TCRdb passed the 5' RACE reads through MiXCR, listing each CDR3 protein once. The sample holds under 300,000 distinct CDR3 sequences; less than 9.5% are singletons and the top ten take 20% to 25%. The clonotype originates from a man between 18 and 35 years old who had mild COVID-19 (a few samples of this study predate the infection). Cell type and time point are not known. This chain uses TRBV12-3 or TRBV12-4 with TRBJ2-7; 10 positions agree with TRBD2. The sequencing sample was made of PBMCs or a T cell subset sorted from them (not recorded which). CDR3 amino acids: CASSFTPLSGGRSYEQYF. The CDR3 DNA follows: TGTGCCAGCAGTTTTACCCCCCTTAGCGGGGGGCGTTCCTACGAGCAGTACTTC.